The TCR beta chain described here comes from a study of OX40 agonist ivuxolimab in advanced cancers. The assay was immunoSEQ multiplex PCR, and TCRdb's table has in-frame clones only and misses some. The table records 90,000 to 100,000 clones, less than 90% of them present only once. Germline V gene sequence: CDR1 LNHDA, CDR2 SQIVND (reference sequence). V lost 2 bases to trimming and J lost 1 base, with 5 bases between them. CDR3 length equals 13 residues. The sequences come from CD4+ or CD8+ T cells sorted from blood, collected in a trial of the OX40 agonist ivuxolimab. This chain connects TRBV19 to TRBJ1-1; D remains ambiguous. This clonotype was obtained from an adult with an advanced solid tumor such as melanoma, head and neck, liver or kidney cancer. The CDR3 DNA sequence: TGTGCCAGTAGTATAAGGGCGAACACTGAAGCTTTCTTT. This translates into CASSIRANTEAFF.